The 9 T cell receptor beta chains presented below share a single source sample, sequenced in a study of control samples from healthy donors and cancer patients. The repertoire was sequenced with immunoSEQ multiplex PCR; TCRdb's copy has only in-frame clones and lacks some. The sample has about 86,000 clones; 93% are singletons. Sample: blood. The receptors derive from a woman aged 25 to 39 in good health.

The V and J genes are TRBV29-1 and TRBJ1-2; a weak D match, TRBD1 (5 bases). V gave up 0 bases and J gave up 7 bases, with 18 bases separating them. This CDR3 is built from 15 residues. Germline V CDR1 and CDR2: SQVTM, ANQGSEA. CDR3 loop: CSVEDLAEGVFGYTF. CDR3 bases: TGCAGCGTTGAAGATTTGGCTGAAGGGGTCTTTGGCTACACCTTC.

This chain links TRBV3-1 (or the pseudogene TRBV3-2) with TRBJ2-5; 14 bases align to TRBD2. Germline values: CDR1 LGHDT, CDR2 YNNKEL (reference sequence). The CDR3 covers 18 residues. Germline trimming cut 2 bases from V and 9 bases from J; bases unmatched to any gene: 14. DNA for the CDR3: TGTGCCAGCAGCCAAACCAGGGGACTAGCGGGAGCCCAGGGGGCCCAGTACTTC. Translation: CASSQTRGLAGAQGAQYF.

The chain employs TRBV18 and TRBJ2-1, with D possibly matching TRBD2 (5 bases). The CDR3 consists of 14 residues. Per germline, CDR1 KGHSH and CDR2 LQKENI. The germline V and J ends were trimmed by 5 bases and 6 bases, with 14 bases remaining between them. CDR3 sequence: CASSSPSAGNEQFF. CDR3 coding DNA: TGTGCCAGCTCATCCCCGTCCGCGGGCAATGAGCAGTTCTTC.

The chain is built from TRBV7-8 and TRBJ2-5; D possibly corresponds to TRBD1 (5 bases). Germline V CDR1 and CDR2: SGHVS, FQNEAQ. The V end lost 5 bases, the J end lost 1 base, and 17 bases lay between the germline ends. CDR3 length equals 16 residues. CDR3 in DNA: TGTGCCAGCAGCCCCCCCGGCAGGGCGTTCCAAGAGACCCAGTACTTC. This translates into CASSPPGRAFQETQYF.

In this sample, this clone turned up a few times. This chain joins TRBV10-3 and TRBJ1-1; D gene uncertain. The CDR3 extends over 13 amino acids. CDR1 and CDR2 (germline): ENHRY, SYGVKD. V was pared by 11 bases and J by 2 bases, with 15 bases between. Here the CDR3 DNA reads TGTGCCGTAGCCCCGGACGTAAACACTGAAGCTTTCTTT. Translated, it gives CAVAPDVNTEAFF.

V is TRBV21-1 and J is TRBJ2-1; TRBD2, the table's D call, was not compared with the DNA. TRBV21-1 is assigned pseudogene status. The CDR3 has 15 residues. In DNA, the CDR3 is TGTGCCAGCAGCAGACTTGCCAACTCCTACAATGAGCAGTTCTTC. As protein: CASSRLANSYNEQFF.

The chain carries TRBV5-1 and TRBJ2-1; D unresolved. Germline V gene data show CDR1 as SGHRS and CDR2 as YFSETQ. V dropped 4 bases and J dropped 4 bases, with 12 bases sitting between them. CDR3 length equals 14 residues. The CDR3 DNA sequence: TGCGCCAGCAGCCCATATAACCCATACAATGAGCAGTTCTTC. It codes for CASSPYNPYNEQFF.

This clone appeared a single time. The chain has TRBV6-1 and TRBJ2-2; TRBD1 matches 10 bases. The V gene's germline CDR1 is MNHNS and CDR2 SASEGT. The trim removed 3 bases at V and 4 bases at J, leaving 5 bases unmatched. The CDR3 has 16 residues. CDR3 sequence reads: CASSDRQGASTGELFF. In nucleotides, the CDR3 is TGTGCCAGCAGTGACCGACAGGGGGCAAGCACCGGGGAGCTGTTTTTT.

This clone was observed once. The chain uses TRBV11-2 and TRBJ1-1, with D maybe TRBD1 (5 bases). CDR3 length: 16 residues. Trimming took 1 base from V and 3 from J, leaving 15 bases between them. CDR1 and CDR2 from the germline V gene are SGHAT and FQNNGV. CDR3 in DNA: TGTGCCAGCAGCTTAGGCTCAGGGCCCCAGTACACTGAAGCTTTCTTT. It codes for CASSLGSGPQYTEAFF. Supplemented by reference TRBV11-2 and TRBJ1-1, the full variable domain reads EAGVAQSPRYKIIEKRQSVAFWCNPISGHATLYWYQQILGQGPKLLIQFQNNGVVDDSQLPKDRFSAERLKGVDSTLKIQPAKLEDSAVYLCASSLGSGPQYTEAFFGQGTRLTVV.